This T cell receptor (beta chain) derives from a study of memory CD4+ T cells and cytomegalovirus serostatus (dated by TCRdb to between 2017 and 2020). As for the study more broadly: The 33 healthy Belgian adults in the cohort included 9 who were CMV seropositive and approximately 25 who were CMV seronegative. To replicate a published TCR-based CMV serostatus classifier, the researchers sequenced the CD4+ memory TCRbeta repertoires of a Belgian cohort whose cytomegalovirus serostatus was known. What the work shows at the level of the full study, not this receptor alone: For predicting CMV serostatus, the median bootstrapped AUC was approximately 0.95 using the original framework and almost 0.93 using a US-trained random forest. A median bootstrapped AUC of around 0.94 with a 95% CI of 0.76-1.00 was achieved on the Belgian cohort by the original-framework classifier. Of under 200 previously reported CMV-associated TCRbeta sequences, 67 appeared in the CD4+ memory repertoires, each in one to five individuals. Only CD4+CD45RO+ memory cells were sequenced, unlike the original study, which covered naive and memory CD4+ and CD8+ populations. The results were interpreted as suggesting that the CMV-associated TCR signature is mostly present in the CD4+ memory repertoire.

The Quick-DNA Microprep Kit was used to extract genomic DNA from the sorted cells. Amplification of TCRbeta DNA was done with the immunoSEQ hsTCRbeta kit, following the protocol from the manufacturer. An Illumina MiSeq instrument was used to sequence the TCRbeta libraries. The original pipeline was this. Following removal of out-of-frame sequences, more than 2,000,000 distinct TCRbeta sequences were retained, with an average of roughly 70,000 per individual. Each individual was scored using the number of 150 to 200 previously reported CMV-associated TCRbeta sequences that the individual carried and the total number of productive distinct TCRbeta sequences. A beta-binomial model was reimplemented in Python, and scikit-learn random forests with default parameters were trained on data from the US cohort. On the Belgian cohort, classifier performance was reported as the median AUC, along with percentile confidence intervals, across 10,000 bootstrap iterations. Here the immuneACCESS table is served through TCRdb, limited to in-frame sequences with V and J called. Missing clones are a known gap in these copies; in checked studies unresolved V genes cover under half, and the rest lacks a known reason. The V and J calls and clone size come from that table; D and trimming were worked out from the DNA. The sample table contains just under 95,000 clones; only one count was recorded for 80% of them. Clones ranked in the top ten supply 3.6% of the sample.

Single viable CD3+CD4+CD8-CD45RO+ cells were sorted as memory CD4+ T cells on a FACSAria II. CMV serostatus was determined using a Roche Elecsys assay that detects serum IgG against CMV pp150, pp28, p38 and p52. Once the samples were thawed, total CD4+ T cells were enriched through positive selection using CD4 magnetic microbeads. The samples came from a different study that was designed specifically to examine the CD4+ T cell memory repertoire. Peripheral blood mononuclear cells were isolated and cryopreserved following standard operating procedures; serum was stored at -80 °C. The staining used CD3-PerCP (BW264/56), CD4-APC (RPA-T4), CD45RO-PE (UCHT1) and CD8-Pacific Orange (3B5) antibodies, and Sytox blue was used to exclude non-viable cells. About this clone: Its antigen is not yet known. No qualities accompany the bases; no much larger clone lies one base away. The sample holds other DNA sequences that translate to the same CDR3.

Based on the germline V gene, the CDR1 and CDR2 sequences are MNHEY and SVGAGI. V gives up 0 bases and J gives up 0 bases, and the segment between their germline ends measures 9 bases. The CDR3 goes from the cysteine to the phenylalanine over 15 residues. This entry keeps only the CDR3 DNA: 45 bases, framed from base 1. The chain was built from TRBV6-5 and TRBJ2-7; the best D guess is TRBD2, with 6 bases matching. Sequenced: memory CD4+ T cells from blood. This TCR was sampled from an adult in good health and CMV-seropositive. In nucleotides, the sequence is TGTGCCAGCAGTTACTCGGGGGGTGACTCCTACGAGCAGTACTTC. Translated, it reads CASSYSGGDSYEQYF.